The text below deals with one TCR beta chain. Its antigen remains unidentified. The germline gives CDR1 LNHDA, CDR2 SQIVND (reference sequence). This CDR3 is 15 amino acids long. 5' RACE with UMI labels generated the TRB cDNA libraries. TCRdb reprocessed the 5' RACE reads and reports one entry per CDR3 protein, with no DNA. The data include 2,500 to 3,500 distinct CDR3 sequences; the top ten clones carry more than 1.1%. CD45RO-CCR7+CD27+CD95- cells counted as naive CD8+ T cells. This entry belongs to a study of CXCR3-negative and CXCR3-positive naive CD8 T cells. Findings of the study overall: Naive cells that were CXCR3-negative or CXCR3-positive used TRBV-TRBJ genes alike, while memory cells diverged. A higher hydrophobicity marked the TRB CDR3s of CXCR3-positive naive cells versus CXCR3-negative naive cells. Both naive subsets showed comparably high diversity, and memory CD8+ cells showed much lower diversity.

The rearrangement links TRBV19 to TRBJ2-7; TCRdb gives TRBD1 as the D gene, but with no DNA this cannot be confirmed. This sequence was found in a human donor in good health. Some clones in this sample may be carry-over from other donors' samples. The specimen was naive CXCR3+ CD8+ T cells from blood. This sample's subset: CD45RO-CCR7+CD27+CD95- naive CD8+ T cells expressing CXCR3 (TNR3+). The CDR3 here is CASSIRGLSSYEQYF.